The clone carrying this T cell receptor (beta chain) was counted only a few times. Antigen specificity is unknown. The CDR3 runs to 12 residues. Germline V gene data show CDR1 as DFQATT and CDR2 as SNEGSKA (reference sequence). V was clipped by 0 bases and J by 1 base, with 2 bases between them. The data were obtained in a study of T cells in Graves' hyperthyroidism and ophthalmopathy. TCR beta CDR3 sequences were amplified from RNA transcripts. An initial round of RT-PCR targeting the TCR CDR3 relied on the HTBI primer set. Via MiXCR, TCRdb re-called the multiplex PCR reads, giving one row per CDR3 protein. The data hold under 250,000 distinct CDR3 sequences, with over 15% observed a single time. Study conclusions and caveats: In blood, most of the thyroid clonotypes expanded above 0.001 were also present.

The V and J genes are TRBV20-1 and TRBJ2-3; D is unresolved. This receptor was identified in a middle-aged man with Graves' hyperthyroidism. Material for sequencing was blood. The CDR3 loop is CSAREGTDTQYF. The CDR3 region has the DNA TGCAGTGCTAGAGAGGGCACAGATACGCAGTATTTT.